The entry that follows covers one T cell receptor (beta chain) sequence. Its antigen is unidentified. The assay was immunoSEQ multiplex PCR, and TCRdb's table has in-frame clones only and misses some. The sample has 25,000 to 30,000 clones, about 70% seen once. This specimen belongs to a study of a mutant IDH1 vaccine in newly diagnosed glioma. About the study: An approximately 62% male, about 38% female split and a mean age of about 40 years characterized treated patients. Week 35 was safety follow-up visit V12; week 47 was end-of-study visit V13. Whole-study findings and limits: Seemingly, pseudoprogression had no relation to changes in the top peripheral T cell clonotypes.

Regarding time point: week 35, safety follow-up. In every dose of vaccine, 300 ug of mutant IDH1 20-mer peptide was given alongside topical imiquimod. CDR1 is SGHDT and CDR2 is YYEEEE in the germline V gene. Trimming took 0 bases from V and 10 from J, leaving 8 bases between them. The CDR3 covers 12 residues. This clonotype originated in a man in his fifties with glioma. The V gene is TRBV5-6, the J gene TRBJ2-1, with D perhaps matching TRBD1 or TRBD2 (5 bases each). The sample here was PBMCs, taken from a glioma patient whose treatment included an IDH1 peptide vaccine. The DNA of the CDR3 is TGTGCCAGCAGCTTGGTTCGGGACGAGCAGTTCTTC. Protein product: CASSLVRDEQFF.